These 21 T cell receptor beta chains originate from one sample sequenced in a study of control samples from healthy donors and cancer patients. Assay used: immunoSEQ multiplex PCR; TCRdb lists only in-frame clones, some missing. The sample has around 68,000 clones; approximately 86% are singletons. Material: blood. All receptors come from a man aged 60 to 75 in good health.

J is TRBJ1-1 and V is TRBV20-1; D remains ambiguous. V lost 5 bases to trimming and J lost 2 bases, with 6 bases between them. This CDR3 is built from 11 residues. Germline-derived CDR1 and CDR2 are DFQATT and SNEGSKA (reference sequence). The CDR3 region is CSAQLNTEAFF. The CDR3 bases are TGCAGTGCTCAGCTTAACACTGAAGCTTTCTTT.

The chain carries TRBV5-1 and TRBJ2-7; 8 nucleotides line up with TRBD1. V was clipped by 0 bases and J by 0 bases; unmatched bases: 2. Germline CDR1 SGHRS, CDR2 YFSETQ. This CDR3 has 15 amino acids. The CDR3: CASSLEQGDSYEQYF. The CDR3 DNA reads as TGCGCCAGCAGCTTGGAACAGGGGGACTCCTACGAGCAGTACTTC.

This clone appeared a few times. The genes are TRBV18 and TRBJ1-6, with no clear D. V dropped 3 bases and J dropped 10 bases, with 13 bases sitting between them. The CDR3 has 14 amino acids. The germline V gene has CDR1 KGHSH and CDR2 LQKENI. The CDR3 bases are TGTGCCAGCTCACCGAGCGGGAGGTACTCACCCCTCCACTTT. Protein: CASSPSGRYSPLHF.

The chain combines TRBV15 with TRBJ1-2; 7 bases fit TRBD1. Germline trimming cut 0 bases from V and 2 bases from J; bases unmatched to any gene: 6. Germline V gene data show CDR1 as LNHNV and CDR2 as YYDKDF (reference sequence). The CDR3 covers 16 residues. The CDR3 loop is CATSRDHGTENYGYTF. The CDR3 DNA reads as TGTGCCACCAGCAGAGATCATGGGACAGAGAACTATGGCTACACCTTC.

This rearrangement joins TRBV20-1 to TRBJ2-5; 10 positions match TRBD2. The CDR3 contains 18 residues. In germline, CDR1 is DFQATT, CDR2 SNEGSKA (reference sequence). J was trimmed by 1 base and V by 3 bases; bases with no gene match: 14. This chain's CDR3 is CSASSAGLSGRAQETQYF. The CDR3 DNA sequence: TGCAGTGCTAGTTCGGCTGGTTTGAGCGGGAGGGCCCAAGAGACCCAGTACTTC.

This sequence joins TRBV7-2 and TRBJ2-7; D unclear. V lost 1 base and J lost 4, with 8 bases in between. Per germline, CDR1 SGHTA and CDR2 FQGNSA. This CDR3 region has 13 residues. The CDR3 is CASSLVPAYEQYF. The CDR3 nucleotides read TGTGCCAGCAGCTTAGTCCCAGCGTACGAGCAGTACTTC.

This clone appeared a single time. This chain connects TRBV7-2 to TRBJ2-1; 9 bases are a match to TRBD2. This CDR3 region has 15 residues. CDR1 is SGHTA and CDR2 is FQGNSA in the germline V gene. The V segment lost 6 bases and the J segment 10 bases; nucleotides outside the gene matches: 13. Written as DNA, the CDR3 is TGTGCCAGCAGACCGACCGGGACTAGCTTAGGCGAGCAGTTCTTC. It encodes CASRPTGTSLGEQFF.

This clone came up a few times. The gene calls are TRBV2 and TRBJ1-2, with 7 bases identical to TRBD1. CDR1 is SNHLY, CDR2 FYNNEI, per germline. V gave up 4 bases and J gave up 4 bases; unmatched junction bases: 6. The CDR3 has 14 residues. This CDR3 reads CASSGQGRFYGYTF. CDR3 DNA: TGTGCCAGCAGTGGACAGGGAAGATTCTATGGCTACACCTTC.

The sample holds one count of this clone. The chain links TRBV2 to TRBJ2-1; a possible D gene is TRBD1 (6 bases). Germline lookup yields CDR1 SNHLY and CDR2 FYNNEI. The CDR3 totals 13 residues. The V end was cut by 5 bases, the J end by 9 bases, with 14 bases between. The CDR3 reads CASSYRDLGEQFF. For the CDR3, the DNA is TGTGCCAGCAGTTACAGGGACCTAGGTGAGCAGTTCTTC.

This chain connects TRBV9 to TRBJ2-5, with D possibly TRBD2 on 6 matching bases. The germline gives CDR1 SGDLS, CDR2 YYNGEE. Trimming took 4 bases from V and 5 from J, leaving 15 bases between them. The CDR3 length is 14 residues. The CDR3 spells CASSPQTSWETQYF. CDR3 coding DNA: TGTGCCAGCAGCCCCCAGACTAGTTGGGAGACCCAGTACTTC.

The chain uses TRBV27 and TRBJ1-2; D may be TRBD1 (6 bases). CDR1 MNHEY and CDR2 SMNVEV come from the germline V gene (reference sequence). Trimming stripped 4 bases from V and 8 bases from J, with 26 bases between. CDR3 length equals 17 residues. For the CDR3, the DNA is TGTGCCAGCAGTTCCATCCCCCCCCGGGGGGGCCCGGCCGGCTACACCTTC. Protein: CASSSIPPRGGPAGYTF.

This clone was picked up a small number of times. The V gene is TRBV2, the J gene TRBJ2-2; 7 bases match TRBD1. This CDR3 has 15 amino acids. V lost 4 bases and J lost 6; bases outside the gene matches: 8. Germline V lookup: CDR1 SNHLY, CDR2 FYNNEI. CDR3 sequence reads: CASSVQGFMSGELFF. CDR3 in DNA: TGTGCCAGCAGTGTACAGGGGTTCATGTCCGGGGAGCTGTTTTTT. Drawing the rest from reference TRBV2 and TRBJ2-2, the complete variable domain is EPEVTQTPSHQVTQMGQEVILRCVPISNHLYFYWYRQILGQKVEFLVSFYNNEISEKSEIFDDQFSVERPDGSNFTLKIRSTKLEDSAMYFCASSVQGFMSGELFFGEGSRLTVL.

The chain couples TRBV6-5 to TRBJ2-7; TRBD2 aligns across 7 bases. The V and J ends lost 5 bases and 1 base, in that order; junction bases with no gene match: 8. Germline V lookup: CDR1 MNHEY, CDR2 SVGAGI. This CDR3 comprises 15 residues. As DNA, the CDR3 is TGTGCCAGCAGTCGAAAGCGGGATCAATCCTACGAGCAGTACTTC. It is translated as CASSRKRDQSYEQYF.

This clone was counted once. The V gene is TRBV24-1, the J gene TRBJ1-5; TRBD1 matches 10 bases. In germline, CDR1 is KGHDR, CDR2 SFDVKD. This CDR3 region has 18 residues. V shed 4 bases, J shed 0 bases, and the junction held 8 bases outside the gene matches. The CDR3 DNA is TGTGCCACCAGTGACTCGACAGGGGGCCTTTATAGCAATCAGCCCCAGCATTTT. Amino acid sequence: CATSDSTGGLYSNQPQHF.

J is TRBJ2-2 and V is TRBV24-1; 11 bases agree with TRBD1. CDR1 and CDR2 (germline): KGHDR, SFDVKD. J lost 8 bases, V lost 5 bases, and 18 bases had no gene match. The CDR3 has 19 residues. Here the CDR3 DNA reads TGTGCCACCAGTGTCTCAACTCTCGGACAGGGGGCCGTATCAGGGGAGCTGTTTTTT. Translated: CATSVSTLGQGAVSGELFF.

V usage is TRBV11-2 and J usage is TRBJ1-2; D perhaps matches TRBD1 (5 bases). CDR3 length: 13 residues. The germline CDR1 and CDR2 sequences are SGHAT and FQNNGV. V gave up 4 bases and J gave up 8 bases, with 14 bases separating them. The CDR3 sequence is CASSSAGSGGYTF. In DNA, the CDR3 is TGTGCCAGCAGCTCCGCAGGGTCCGGGGGCTACACCTTC.

This clone has just one count. The chain couples TRBV4-3 to TRBJ1-4, with TRBD1 matching over 8 bases. V gave up 1 base and J gave up 7 bases; unmatched junction bases: 8. The CDR3 loop spans 16 amino acids. Germline lookup yields CDR1 LGHNA and CDR2 YSLEER. CDR3 sequence (DNA): TGCGCCAGCAGCCAAGGGTCCCGGACAGGGTCTGAAAAACTGTTTTTT. Encoded protein: CASSQGSRTGSEKLFF.

In DNA, the CDR3 is TGTGCCAGCAGCTTAGAGTTAGCGGGAGGACGGGAGACCCAGTACTTC. Translation gives CASSLELAGGRETQYF. This rearrangement joins TRBV7-7 to TRBJ2-5; TRBD2 agrees at 10 bases. Germline values: CDR1 SSHAT, CDR2 FNYEAQ (reference sequence). The CDR3 extends over 16 amino acids. V was clipped by 1 base and J by 5 bases; unmatched bases: 7.

The chain is built from TRBV5-4 and TRBJ2-4; D possibly matches TRBD1 or TRBD2 (5 bases each). Germline V lookup: CDR1 SGHNT, CDR2 YYREEE (reference sequence). The CDR3 runs to 13 residues. V shed 2 bases and J shed 8 bases, with 11 bases lying between them. CDR3 coding DNA: TGTGCCAGCAGCTTACTGTTGGGGGACATTCAGTACTTC. Translating gives CASSLLLGDIQYF.

This clone was counted only a few times. This chain uses TRBV7-2 with TRBJ2-1; 12 positions agree with TRBD2. Looked up from germline, CDR1 is SGHTA and CDR2 is FQGNSA. The CDR3 is made up of 17 amino acids. V shed 5 bases and J 6 bases; nucleotides not matched to a gene: 11. The CDR3 sequence is CASSPRGLAGLTNEQFF. The DNA for the CDR3 is TGTGCCAGCAGCCCGAGGGGACTAGCGGGTCTTACCAATGAGCAGTTCTTC.

J is TRBJ2-1 and V is TRBV5-1, with D unresolved. The CDR3 is 15 amino acids. V shed 0 bases and J shed 3 bases, with 10 bases lying between them. CDR1 SGHRS and CDR2 YFSETQ come from the germline V gene. The CDR3: CASSLVGHDYNEQFF. In DNA, the CDR3 is TGCGCCAGCAGCTTGGTAGGTCACGACTACAATGAGCAGTTCTTC. The full variable domain, rest sourced from reference TRBV5-1 and TRBJ2-1, is KAGVTQTPRYLIKTRGQQVTLSCSPISGHRSVSWYQQTPGQGLQFLFEYFSETQRNKGNFPGRFSGRQFSNSRSEMNVSTLELGDSALYLCASSLVGHDYNEQFFGPGTRLTVL.